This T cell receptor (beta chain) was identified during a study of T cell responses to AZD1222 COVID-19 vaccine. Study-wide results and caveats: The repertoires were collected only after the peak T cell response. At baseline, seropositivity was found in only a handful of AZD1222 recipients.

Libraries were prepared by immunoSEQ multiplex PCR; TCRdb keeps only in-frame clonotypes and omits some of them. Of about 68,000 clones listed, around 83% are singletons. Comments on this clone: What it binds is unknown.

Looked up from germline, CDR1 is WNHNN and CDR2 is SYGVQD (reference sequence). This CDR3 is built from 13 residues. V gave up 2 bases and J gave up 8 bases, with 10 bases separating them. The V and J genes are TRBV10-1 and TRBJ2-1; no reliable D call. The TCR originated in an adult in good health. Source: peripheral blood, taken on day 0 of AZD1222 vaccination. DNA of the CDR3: TGCGCCAGCAGTGAGGTCTGGGCGGATGAGCAGTTCTTC. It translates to CASSEVWADEQFF.